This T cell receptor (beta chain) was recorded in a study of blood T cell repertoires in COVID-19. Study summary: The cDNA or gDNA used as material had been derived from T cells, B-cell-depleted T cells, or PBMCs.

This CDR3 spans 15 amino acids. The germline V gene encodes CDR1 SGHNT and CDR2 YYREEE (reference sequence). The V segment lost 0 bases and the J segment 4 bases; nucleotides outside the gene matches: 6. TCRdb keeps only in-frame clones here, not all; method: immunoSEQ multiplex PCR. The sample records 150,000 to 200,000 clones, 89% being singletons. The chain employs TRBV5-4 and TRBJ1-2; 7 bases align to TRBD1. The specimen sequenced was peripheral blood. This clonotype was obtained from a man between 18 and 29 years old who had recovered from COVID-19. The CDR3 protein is CASSLAGTDTYGYTF. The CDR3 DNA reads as TGTGCCAGCAGCTTGGCCGGGACAGATACCTATGGCTACACCTTC.